This entry is about one T cell receptor beta chain. The data stem from a study of response to subunit inactivated influenza vaccine. Between the trimmed V and J ends, which lost 0 bases and 4 bases, there was a span of 21 bases. Germline V gene data show CDR1 as SGHRS and CDR2 as YFSETQ. The CDR3 extends over 18 amino acids. Each CDR3 protein is one row after TCRdb ran MiXCR on the RT-PCR reads. The table has around 580,000 distinct CDR3 sequences, 10% to 15% seen once. The material sequenced was PBMCs from blood, taken on the day of vaccination. This clonotype was sampled from a man over 45 who received an inactivated influenza vaccine. The rearrangement uses TRBV5-1 and TRBJ2-3; D tentatively fits TRBD1 or TRBD2 (5 bases each). The CDR3 here is CASSLEDVGDVKADTQYF. Written as DNA, the CDR3 is TGCGCCAGCAGCTTGGAGGATGTTGGGGACGTGAAGGCAGATACGCAGTATTTT.